The next 27 T cell receptor beta chains were all read from a single sample in a study of siplizumab effects on memory and regulatory T cells. This table comes from immunoSEQ multiplex PCR, and its TCRdb copy is limited to in-frame clones, with some not included. The table records 75,000 to 95,000 clones, approximately 90% of them present only once. The sequencing input was CD4+ T cells sorted from blood. The source is a human donor in good health.

The chain couples TRBV18 to TRBJ1-1, with D hard to call. The germline gives CDR1 KGHSH, CDR2 LQKENI. CDR3 size: 14 residues. V lost 2 bases and J 1 base, leaving 8 bases between the germline ends. CDR3 region: CASSPSSQNTEAFF. The CDR3 DNA reads as TGTGCCAGCTCACCATCATCACAGAACACTGAAGCTTTCTTT. Together with reference TRBV18 and TRBJ1-1, the CDR3 gives the full variable domain: NAGVMQNPRHLVRRRGQEARLRCSPMKGHSHVYWYRQLPEEGLKFMVYLQKENIIDESGMPKERFSAEFPKEGPSILRIQQVVRGDSAAYFCASSPSSQNTEAFFGQGTRLTVV.

The J gene is TRBJ1-2, the V gene TRBV5-1, with TRBD1 matching over 11 bases. The V gene's germline CDR1 is SGHRS and CDR2 YFSETQ. The CDR3 is 15 residues long. With V trimmed by 0 bases and J by 4 bases, 2 bases remained unmatched. The CDR3 DNA reads TGCGCCAGCAGCTTGGACGGGACAGGGGGCTATGGCTACACCTTC. Translating it yields CASSLDGTGGYGYTF.

V gene TRBV4-2 combines with J gene TRBJ1-4; D not resolved. Germline CDR1 LGHNA, CDR2 YNFKEQ. The CDR3 contains 14 residues. V lost 0 bases, J lost 4 bases, and 6 bases lay in between. In nucleotides, the CDR3 is TGTGCCAGCAGCCAAGAAGCCTTTAATGAAAAACTGTTTTTT. Translating it yields CASSQEAFNEKLFF.

J is TRBJ1-4 and V is TRBV9; D call uncertain. The CDR3 sequence is 15 residues long. Germline V gene lookup returns CDR1 SGDLS and CDR2 YYNGEE. The V end was cut by 4 bases, the J end by 3 bases, with 13 bases between. The chain's CDR3 is CASSLSGVANEKLFF. The DNA of the CDR3 is TGTGCCAGCAGCTTGAGTGGCGTAGCTAATGAAAAACTGTTTTTT. The whole variable domain, remainder taken from reference TRBV9 and TRBJ1-4, is DSGVTQTPKHLITATGQRVTLRCSPRSGDLSVYWYQQSLDQGLQFLIQYYNGEERAKGNILERFSAQQFPDLHSELNLSSLELGDSALYFCASSLSGVANEKLFFGSGTQLSVL.

The rearrangement uses TRBV7-2 and TRBJ2-5, with TRBD1 matching 7 bases. With V trimmed by 0 bases and J by 5 bases, 6 bases remained unmatched. Germline loops: CDR1 SGHTA, CDR2 FQGNSA. The CDR3 totals 15 residues. This CDR3 is CASSLALQGSETQYF. CDR3 sequence (DNA): TGTGCCAGCAGCTTAGCGCTACAGGGGTCGGAGACCCAGTACTTC.

The chain uses TRBV5-4 and TRBJ2-1; 11 positions agree with TRBD1. The CDR3 totals 16 residues. Trimming at V came to 0 bases and at J to 8 bases, leaving 7 bases not matched to a gene. From germline, CDR1 is SGHNT and CDR2 YYREEE (reference sequence). The CDR3, as DNA: TGTGCCAGCAGCTTGGCCAGGGACAGGGGGTTCGATGAGCAGTTCTTC. Its translation is CASSLARDRGFDEQFF.

This clone was recorded once. The V gene is TRBV9, the J gene TRBJ2-5; perhaps TRBD2 as D (6 bases). The V gene lost 0 bases and the J gene lost 5 bases, with 17 bases spanning the gap. Germline V lookup: CDR1 SGDLS, CDR2 YYNGEE. The CDR3 loop spans 16 amino acids. The CDR3: CASSVGAMQEGETQYF. CDR3 nucleotide sequence: TGTGCCAGCAGCGTAGGTGCTATGCAGGAGGGGGAGACCCAGTACTTC. Based on the CDR3 plus reference TRBV9 and TRBJ2-5, the full variable domain is DSGVTQTPKHLITATGQRVTLRCSPRSGDLSVYWYQQSLDQGLQFLIQYYNGEERAKGNILERFSAQQFPDLHSELNLSSLELGDSALYFCASSVGAMQEGETQYFGPGTRLLVL.

The chain is built from TRBV5-8 and TRBJ1-1; tentatively, D is TRBD1 (5 bases). With 4 bases removed from V and 2 bases from J, the gap between germline ends came to 15 bases. Germline values: CDR1 SGHTS, CDR2 YDEGEE. The length of the CDR3 is 15 residues. CDR3: CASSLVGRGNTEAFF. CDR3 DNA sequence: TGTGCCAGCAGCCTCGTTGGGAGGGGTAACACTGAAGCTTTCTTT.

The chain joins TRBV14 to TRBJ2-5; 11 bases map to TRBD1. Germline assignment: CDR1 SGHDN and CDR2 FVKESK. V was pared by 8 bases and J by 2 bases, with 13 bases of the junction left unmatched. The CDR3 spans 17 residues. The CDR3 loop is CASGEWTGGAGQETQYF. The DNA for the CDR3 is TGTGCCAGCGGAGAATGGACAGGGGGCGCAGGACAAGAGACCCAGTACTTC.

The chain combines TRBV19 with TRBJ1-2; D is unresolved. The germline CDR1 and CDR2 sequences are LNHDA and SQIVND (reference sequence). CDR3 length: 9 amino acids. The germline V and J ends were trimmed by 8 bases and 7 bases, with 5 bases remaining between them. The CDR3 DNA sequence: TGTGCCAGTGGTCCTGGCTACACCTTC. It encodes CASGPGYTF.

Comment on this clone: The sample holds other DNA sequences that translate to the same CDR3. J is TRBJ1-1 and V is TRBV6-5; D call uncertain. The CDR3 totals 15 residues. Germline assignment: CDR1 MNHEY and CDR2 SVGAGI. The V end lost 4 bases, the J end lost 0 bases, and 12 bases lay between the germline ends. The CDR3 nucleotides read TGTGCCAGCAGTTCCCCCCGGGGAATGAACACTGAAGCTTTCTTT. Its translation: CASSSPRGMNTEAFF.

CDR3 DNA sequence: TGTGCCAGCAGTTACTCACTAGCGGGAAACAATGAGCAGTTCTTC. Protein product: CASSYSLAGNNEQFF. The chain is built from TRBV6-5 and TRBJ2-1; TRBD2 matches at 10 bases. Germline V lookup: CDR1 MNHEY, CDR2 SVGAGI. The CDR3 has 15 residues. Germline trimming cut 0 bases from V and 5 bases from J; bases unmatched to any gene: 1.

This chain links TRBV7-8 with TRBJ2-1, with D uncertain. Trimming shortened V by 5 bases and J by 0 bases, and 17 bases separated the two germline ends. Per germline, CDR1 SGHVS and CDR2 FQNEAQ. This CDR3 is 17 amino acids long. CDR3 DNA sequence: TGTGCCAGCAGCCCCTCCCGAACAGCGAACTCCTACAATGAGCAGTTCTTC. It yields the protein CASSPSRTANSYNEQFF.

The sample holds one count of this clone. Written as DNA, the CDR3 is TGTGCCAGCAGCCCCAGGACTAGCGGGAACACCGGGGAGCTGTTTTTT. Its protein is CASSPRTSGNTGELFF. The chain recombines TRBV7-6 with TRBJ2-2; 10 nucleotides agree with TRBD2. The germline V gene has CDR1 SGHVS and CDR2 FNYEAQ. The CDR3 contains 16 residues. V gave up 5 bases and J gave up 1 base; unmatched junction bases: 4.

The chain carries TRBV29-1 and TRBJ1-1, with D perhaps matching TRBD1 (5 bases). The CDR3 loop spans 11 amino acids. Germline V lookup: CDR1 SQVTM, CDR2 ANQGSEA. Trimming stripped 8 bases from V and 8 bases from J, with 15 bases between. CDR3 residues: CSSRRQGEAFF. The CDR3 DNA sequence: TGCAGCTCAAGAAGGCAGGGAGAAGCTTTCTTT. Using reference TRBV29-1 and TRBJ1-1 for the parts outside the CDR3, the full variable domain is SAVISQKPSRDICQRGTSLTIQCQVDSQVTMMFWYRQQPGQSLTLIATANQGSEATYESGFVIDKFPISRPNLTFSTLTVSNMSPEDSSIYLCSSRRQGEAFFGQGTRLTVV.

The chain has TRBV6-1 and TRBJ2-7; TRBD2 is a possible D gene (5 bases). This CDR3 comprises 12 residues. CDR1 is MNHNS, CDR2 SASEGT, per germline. V gave up 7 bases and J gave up 4 bases, with 11 bases separating them. The CDR3 sequence is CASTGFRYEQYF. The CDR3 DNA follows: TGTGCCAGCACGGGGTTTAGGTACGAGCAGTACTTC.

V and J are TRBV27 and TRBJ2-1, with a weak D call TRBD2 (6 bases). The V and J ends lost 2 bases and 7 bases respectively, with 18 bases between them. The germline V gene has CDR1 MNHEY and CDR2 SMNVEV (reference sequence). The CDR3 has 16 residues. The CDR3 region has the DNA TGTGCCAGCAGTTTACTCACGGGAGAACTAGGGAATGAGCAGTTCTTC. Translated, it gives CASSLLTGELGNEQFF.

The CDR3 sequence: CASSLDGVTDTQYF. CDR3 DNA sequence: TGTGCCAGCAGCTTAGATGGGGTGACAGATACGCAGTATTTT. V usage is TRBV7-3 and J usage is TRBJ2-3; D is unclear. In germline, CDR1 is SGHTA, CDR2 FQGTGA. This CDR3 comprises 14 residues. V lost 2 bases and J 3 bases, leaving 9 bases between the germline ends.

The genes are TRBV6-6 and TRBJ1-2; 9 bases align to TRBD1. The length of the CDR3 is 14 residues. The germline V gene has CDR1 MNHNY and CDR2 SVGAGI (reference sequence). V shed 6 bases and J 8 bases; nucleotides not matched to a gene: 10. CDR3 loop: CASSGDRAPSGYTF. Here the CDR3 DNA reads TGTGCCAGCAGCGGGGACAGGGCCCCCTCAGGCTACACCTTC.

This clone was found once. The chain has TRBV6-6 and TRBJ1-5; D gene uncertain. The CDR3 covers 15 residues. Germline assignment: CDR1 MNHNY and CDR2 SVGAGI (reference sequence). V lost 3 bases, J lost 4 bases, and 13 bases lay in between. The CDR3 DNA sequence: TGTGCCAGCAGTTATTCCGAGACAAAGAATCAGCCCCAGCATTTT. This translates into CASSYSETKNQPQHF.

The chain is built from TRBV15 and TRBJ1-3; D gene ambiguous. V lost 0 bases and J lost 4, with 10 bases in between. Looked up from germline, CDR1 is LNHNV and CDR2 is YYDKDF (reference sequence). The length of the CDR3 is 15 residues. In DNA, the CDR3 is TGTGCCACCAGCAGAGATTTAGGGTTCGGAAACACCATATATTTT. Its protein product is CATSRDLGFGNTIYF.

The chain joins TRBV27 to TRBJ2-1; D is tentatively TRBD1 or TRBD2 (5 bases each). The CDR3 spans 17 residues. The germline V gene has CDR1 MNHEY and CDR2 SMNVEV (reference sequence). Between the trimmed V and J ends, which lost 10 bases and 1 base, there was a span of 23 bases. CDR3 protein: CAILLGELLISYNEQFF. As DNA, the CDR3 is TGTGCCATCCTCTTGGGGGAGCTTCTCATTTCCTACAATGAGCAGTTCTTC.

This chain joins TRBV6-5 and TRBJ1-1; 8 bases are a match to TRBD1. V shed 6 bases and J 10 bases; nucleotides not matched to a gene: 7. CDR1 and CDR2 from the germline V gene are MNHEY and SVGAGI. The CDR3 has 12 amino acids. In DNA form, the CDR3 reads TGTGCCAGCAGAGCAAACAGGGGGAGAGCTTTCTTT. This codes for CASRANRGRAFF.

V is TRBV29-1 and J is TRBJ1-4; D perhaps matches TRBD1 (5 bases). CDR3 length equals 13 residues. Trimming stripped 6 bases from V and 3 bases from J, with 11 bases between. Germline CDR1 SQVTM, CDR2 ANQGSEA. The CDR3 sequence is CSVGGGANEKLFF. CDR3 sequence (DNA): TGCAGCGTGGGTGGGGGTGCTAATGAAAAACTGTTTTTT. The full variable domain, completed using reference TRBV29-1 and TRBJ1-4, is SAVISQKPSRDICQRGTSLTIQCQVDSQVTMMFWYRQQPGQSLTLIATANQGSEATYESGFVIDKFPISRPNLTFSTLTVSNMSPEDSSIYLCSVGGGANEKLFFGSGTQLSVL.

The rearrangement uses TRBV28 and TRBJ2-1, with unresolved D. The length of the CDR3 is 15 residues. Germline-derived CDR1 and CDR2 are MDHEN and SYDVKM. Trimming shortened V by 5 bases and J by 2 bases, and 13 bases separated the two germline ends. CDR3 DNA: TGTGCCAGCAGTCGCAGTTTCGGAGCCTACAATGAGCAGTTCTTC. As protein: CASSRSFGAYNEQFF.

The gene calls are TRBV5-4 and TRBJ2-7; D perhaps matches TRBD1 (6 bases). The CDR3 has 14 amino acids. Trimming shortened V by 4 bases and J by 6 bases, and 17 bases separated the two germline ends. Germline assignment: CDR1 SGHNT and CDR2 YYREEE (reference sequence). For the CDR3, the DNA is TGTGCCAGCAGCCCGGAACCTAGGGGGAGCGAGCAGTACTTC. The encoded protein is CASSPEPRGSEQYF.

This sequence joins TRBV6-1 and TRBJ2-1; 7 nucleotides agree with TRBD2. The ends lost 10 bases at V and 1 base at J; junction bases unmatched: 7. The CDR3 spans 14 residues. Germline CDR1 and CDR2: MNHNS and SASEGT. CDR3 coding DNA: TGTGCCACCTCCTTAGCGGGTTCCTACAATGAGCAGTTCTTC. This codes for CATSLAGSYNEQFF.